The rows below give T cell receptor beta chains drawn from one sample of a study of read filtering for tumor transcriptome and immune sequencing. TCRdb reprocessed the reads via MiXCR and lists one record per CDR3 protein. In the table there are under 25,000 distinct CDR3 sequences, about 13% of which are singletons. Sequencing was done on a sample of a population of CD138-negative cells sorted from bone marrow. These receptors all stem from a donor at least 40 years old with multiple myeloma. The CDR3 runs from the conserved cysteine through the conserved F or W. A D gene is named only where the DNA matches it firmly. Rows may omit the clone size; those that give it use once, few, many or a size class.

D,V,J,length,size,DNA,CDR3
NA,TRBV7-2,TRBJ2-3,14,many,TGTGCCAGCAGCTTAGAGGCCTACACAGATACGCAGTATTTT,CASSLEAYTDTQYF
NA,TRBV5-4,TRBJ2-5,14,many,TGTGCCAGCAGCTTGGTAGAGTCGGGAGAGACCCAGTACTTC,CASSLVESGETQYF
NA,TRBV7-2,TRBJ1-1,14,many,TGTGCCAGCGGTACCTACTTGGCGGACACTGAAGCTTTCTTT,CASGTYLADTEAFF
TRBD1,TRBV7-2,TRBJ2-7,16,many,TGTGCCAGCAGCCCGATACCGGGACAGGGGAACTACGAGCAGTACTTC,CASSPIPGQGNYEQYF
NA,TRBV12-3/TRBV12-4,TRBJ2-1,13,few,TGTGCCAGCAGTTCCAGGGGTAGCAATGAGCAGTTCTTC,CASSSRGSNEQFF
NA,TRBV10-3,TRBJ2-7,15,NA,TGTGCCATTGACCCCCCTGGGGAACCTACCTACGAGCAGTACTTC,CAIDPPGEPTYEQYF
NA,TRBV20-1,TRBJ2-1,12,medium-sized,TGCAGTGCTAGATTGGGATTGCGAGAGCAGTTCTTC,CSARLGLREQFF
NA,TRBV6-1,TRBJ2-3,11,many,TGTGCCAGCAGAGTGTCAGATACGCAGTATTTT,CASRVSDTQYF
NA,TRBV11-2,TRBJ1-3,13,NA,TGTGCCAGCAGCCCCCAAGGGGTAGACACCATACATTTT,CASSPQGVDTIHF
TRBD2,TRBV7-9,TRBJ2-1,16,many,TGTGCCAGCAGCCCAATAGCGGGAGTTACTGACAATGAGCAGTTCTTC,CASSPIAGVTDNEQFF
NA,TRBV28,TRBJ2-2,15,few,TGTGCCAGCAGTTTAAGCGGAGGGTGGACCGGGGAGCTGTTTTTT,CASSLSGGWTGELFF
TRBD1,TRBV20-1,TRBJ2-1,16,many,TGCAGTGCTAGCGACAGGGGACGATCGGTGGACAATGAGCAGTTCTTC,CSASDRGRSVDNEQFF
TRBD1,TRBV12-3/TRBV12-4,TRBJ2-3,14,many,TGTGCCAGCAGCTCCGGGACAGGGGTGGATACGCAGTATTTT,CASSSGTGVDTQYF
TRBD2,TRBV6-5,TRBJ2-1,16,many,TGTGCCAGCAGTTACGATCGGGAGGGATTGTACAATGAGCAGTTCTTC,CASSYDREGLYNEQFF
TRBD2,TRBV27,TRBJ2-7,14,NA,TGTGCCAGCAGTTTGGGCGGGAGGGCCTACGAGCAGTACTTC,CASSLGGRAYEQYF
NA,TRBV5-1,TRBJ1-2,15,many,TGCGCCAGCAGCTTCGAGGGGATCCCTAACTATGGCTACACCTTC,CASSFEGIPNYGYTF
NA,TRBV7-9,TRBJ1-4,18,NA,TGTGCCAGCAGCTTATACCCATACATCAGTGCAACTAATGAAAAACGGTTTTTT,CASSLYPYISATNEKRFF
NA,TRBV29-1,TRBJ1-1,10,many,TGCAGCGCTGGGGTCACTGAAGCTTTCTTT,CSAGVTEAFF
NA,TRBV10-1,TRBJ2-4,15,many,TGCGCCAGCAGTCCAGACAGCCCGTCCAAAAACATTCAGTACTTC,CASSPDSPSKNIQYF
NA,TRBV20-1,TRBJ2-7,12,many,TGCAGTGCTCGGGACAACAGATACGAGCAGTACTTC,CSARDNRYEQYF
NA,TRBV5-6,TRBJ2-7,13,many,TGTGCCAGCAGCTTGCCGTACTCCTACGAGCAGTACTTC,CASSLPYSYEQYF
NA,TRBV7-9,TRBJ2-7,14,NA,TGTGCCAGCAGCTATCGGGGGAGCTCCTACGAGCAGTACTTC,CASSYRGSSYEQYF
NA,TRBV7-9,TRBJ2-1,14,many,TGTGCCAGCAGCTTAATCAGGGATTTGGATGAGCAGTTCTTC,CASSLIRDLDEQFF